This paragraph covers one T cell receptor (beta chain) sequence. Its antigen is not identified. The sample is drawn from a study of post-analysis software for immune sequencing data. Whole-study results and caveats: Comparison of patients with controls showed five TRBV segments more frequent in patients, TRBV5-6, TRBV5-1 and TRBV20-1 among them. Samples prepared in the same batch strongly co-clustered by F measure. A significant reduction in normalized Chao1 diversity was observed in multiple sclerosis patients versus controls.

CDR1 and CDR2 (germline): SGHRS, YFSETQ. The CDR3 covers 15 residues. V lost 0 bases and J 5 bases, leaving 13 bases between the germline ends. Tagging with unique molecular identifiers was a feature of the TCR beta cDNA libraries. One entry per CDR3 protein, called by TCRdb with MiXCR from the PCR reads. The data hold a few hundred thousand distinct CDR3 sequences, with 30% to 40% observed a single time. The clonotype was recovered from a girl aged 2-17 years with multiple sclerosis. Sequenced material: blood. V is TRBV5-1 and J is TRBJ2-3, with TRBD2 as a possible D gene (7 bases). CDR3 in amino acids: CASSLAAGAIDTQYF. CDR3 nucleotide sequence: TGCGCCAGCAGCTTGGCGGCGGGGGCAATAGATACGCAGTATTTT.